This TCR beta chain appears in the sequencing data of a study of early T cells in non-severe SARS-CoV-2 infection. Points from the study as a whole: The matching step, a VDJdb search, favored anti-spike CD8 responses and missed private and CD4 specificities.

The V end lost 3 bases, the J end lost 4 bases, and 6 bases lay between the germline ends. CDR3 length: 11 residues. Per germline, CDR1 DFQATT and CDR2 SNEGSKA (reference sequence). A note on this clonotype: Its antigen is not identified.

Tagging with unique molecular identifiers was applied to individual cDNA molecules. Using its own MiXCR run on the 5' RACE reads, TCRdb lists one record per CDR3 protein. Among tens of thousands of distinct CDR3 sequences, more than 9% were seen once, and the ten largest hold 16%. The receptor was isolated from an adult who was a healthcare worker with PCR-confirmed SARS-CoV-2 infection or an uninfected control (not recorded which). Sequenced sample: whole blood. J is TRBJ2-5 and V is TRBV20-1; D not resolved. CDR3 loop: CSARMGETQYF. CDR3 nucleotide sequence: TGCAGTGCTAGGATGGGAGAGACCCAGTACTTC.